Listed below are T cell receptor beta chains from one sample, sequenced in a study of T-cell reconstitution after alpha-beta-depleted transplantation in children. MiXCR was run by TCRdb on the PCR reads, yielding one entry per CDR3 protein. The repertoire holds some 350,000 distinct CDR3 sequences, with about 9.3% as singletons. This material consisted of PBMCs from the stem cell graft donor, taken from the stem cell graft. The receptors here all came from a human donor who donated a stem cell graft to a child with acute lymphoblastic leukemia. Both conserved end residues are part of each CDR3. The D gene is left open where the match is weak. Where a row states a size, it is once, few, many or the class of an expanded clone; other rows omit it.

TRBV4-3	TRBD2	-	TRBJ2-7	TGCGCCAGCAGCCAAGTTCTCCTGACTAGCGGGAGCTCCTACGAGCAGTACTTC	CASSQVLLTSGSSYEQYF
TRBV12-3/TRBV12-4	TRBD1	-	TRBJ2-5	TGTGCCAGCAGTTCCAGGGTGCAGGGGGCCCAGTACTTC	CASSSRVQGAQYF
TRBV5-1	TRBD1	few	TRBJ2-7	TGCGCCAGCAGCCGATCGACAGGGTCCTACGAGCAGTACTTC	CASSRSTGSYEQYF
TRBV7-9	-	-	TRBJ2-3	TGTGCCAGCAGGCTTGGGGGCACAGATACGCAGTATTTT	CASRLGGTDTQYF
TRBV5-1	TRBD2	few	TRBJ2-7	TGCGCCAGCAGCTTGGAAGGACTAGCGGGAGTGGACGAGCAGTACTTC	CASSLEGLAGVDEQYF
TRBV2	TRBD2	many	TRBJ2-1	TGTGCCGGAAAGCGGGAGTCCTACAATGAGCAGTTCTTC	CAGKRESYNEQFF
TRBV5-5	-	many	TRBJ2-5	TGTGCCAGCAGCTTTGGGGTTCCCGAGCCCCAGTACTTC	CASSFGVPEPQYF
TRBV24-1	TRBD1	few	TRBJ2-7	TGTGCCACCAGGGATCAGGGGGCTGGCGAGCAGTACTTC	CATRDQGAGEQYF
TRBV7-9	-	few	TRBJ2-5	TGTGCCAGCATGGGCGCCTTGGGGACCCAGTACTTC	CASMGALGTQYF
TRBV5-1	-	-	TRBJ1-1	TGCGCCAGCAGCTTGTACAGGCCGGGGAACACTGAAGCTTTCTTT	CASSLYRPGNTEAFF
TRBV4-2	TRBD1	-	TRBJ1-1	TGTGCCAGCAGCCAAGGGCAGGGGGCGCGTACCAACACTGAAGCTTTCTTT	CASSQGQGARTNTEAFF
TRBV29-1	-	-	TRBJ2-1	TGCAGCGCCGGAACCCCACGAGGGGGAGGCTACAATGAGCAGTTCTTC	CSAGTPRGGGYNEQFF
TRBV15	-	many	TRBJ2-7	TGTGCCACCAGCAGAGATCCCACCTACGAGCAGTACTTC	CATSRDPTYEQYF
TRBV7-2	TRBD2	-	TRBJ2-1	TGTGCCAGCAGCTTAGCGGGACTAGTTATCCACAATGAGCAGTTCTTC	CASSLAGLVIHNEQFF
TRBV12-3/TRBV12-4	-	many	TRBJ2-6	TGTGCCAGCAGTTTGGGTGGGGCCAACGTCCTGACTTTC	CASSLGGANVLTF
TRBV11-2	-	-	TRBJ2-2	TGTGCCAGCAGCTTACTGCCCTTAGCCGGGGAGCTGTTTTTT	CASSLLPLAGELFF
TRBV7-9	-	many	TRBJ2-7	TGTGCCAGCAGCTTAGAGACCTACTACGAGCAGTACTTC	CASSLETYYEQYF
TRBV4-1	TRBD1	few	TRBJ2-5	TGCGCCAGCAGCCAAGGGACCGGGACAGCCGCCGGCACCCAGTACTTC	CASSQGTGTAAGTQYF
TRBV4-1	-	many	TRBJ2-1	TGCGCCAGCAGCCCAAGAACCGGAGCCTTCTACAATGAGCAGTTCTTC	CASSPRTGAFYNEQFF
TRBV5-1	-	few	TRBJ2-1	TGCGCCAGCAGCTTGAGCGGTCTCTCCTACAATGAGCAGTTCTTC	CASSLSGLSYNEQFF
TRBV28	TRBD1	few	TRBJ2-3	TGTGCCAGCAACCCAGGGGGACAGGCCTCAGATACGCAGTATTTT	CASNPGGQASDTQYF
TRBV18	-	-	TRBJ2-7	TGTGCCAGCTCTAACCAGGGGCGGGACGAGCAGTACTTC	CASSNQGRDEQYF
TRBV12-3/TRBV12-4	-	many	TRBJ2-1	TGTGCCAGCAGTTTAGGACTTGGGGGCAGGGATGAGCAGTTCTTC	CASSLGLGGRDEQFF
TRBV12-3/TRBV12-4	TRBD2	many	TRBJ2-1	TGTGCCAGCAGCCGAACTAGCGGGCTCTACAATGAGCAGTTCTTC	CASSRTSGLYNEQFF
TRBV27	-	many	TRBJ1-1	TGTGCCAGCAGTTTAACACCGAACACTGAAGCTTTCTTT	CASSLTPNTEAFF
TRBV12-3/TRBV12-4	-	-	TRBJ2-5	TGTGCCAGCAGTTTGAAGGGTGGAGAGACCCAGTACTTC	CASSLKGGETQYF
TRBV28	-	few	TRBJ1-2	TGTGCCAGCAGGTATTTACAGTATCGTTTCAACTATGGCTACACCTTC	CASRYLQYRFNYGYTF
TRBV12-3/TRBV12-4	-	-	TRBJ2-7	TGTGCCAGCAGTCCCTCGGCCAGCGAGCAGTACTTC	CASSPSASEQYF
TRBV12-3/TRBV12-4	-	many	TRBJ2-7	TGTGCCAGCAGTCTCGGAGGGGCGGGATCTTGGCAGTACTTC	CASSLGGAGSWQYF
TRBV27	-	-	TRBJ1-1	TGTGCCAGCAGTTTAGGACCTTTCAAGGAAGCTTTCTTT	CASSLGPFKEAFF